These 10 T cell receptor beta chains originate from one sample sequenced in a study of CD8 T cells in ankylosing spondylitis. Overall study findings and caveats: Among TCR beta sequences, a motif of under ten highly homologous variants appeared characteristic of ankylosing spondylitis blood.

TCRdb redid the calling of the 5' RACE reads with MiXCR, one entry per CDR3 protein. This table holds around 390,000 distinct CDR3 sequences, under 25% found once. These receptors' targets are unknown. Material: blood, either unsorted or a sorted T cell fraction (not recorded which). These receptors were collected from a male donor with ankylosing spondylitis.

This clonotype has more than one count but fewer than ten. The CDR3 loop is CASSETPGTGYNEQFF. The CDR3 bases are TGTGCCAGCAGCGAGACCCCCGGGACGGGTTACAATGAGCAGTTCTTC. The genes are TRBV9 and TRBJ2-1; tentatively, D is TRBD1 or TRBD2 (5 bases each). Germline V gene sequence: CDR1 SGDLS, CDR2 YYNGEE. This CDR3 is built from 16 residues. V was trimmed by 3 bases and J by 4 bases, leaving 17 bases between them.

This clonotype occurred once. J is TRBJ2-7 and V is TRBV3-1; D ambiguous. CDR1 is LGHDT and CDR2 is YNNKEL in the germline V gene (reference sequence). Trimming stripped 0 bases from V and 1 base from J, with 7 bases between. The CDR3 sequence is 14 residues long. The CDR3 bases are TGTGCCAGCAGCCAAGAGTTCATATCCTACGAGCAGTACTTC. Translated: CASSQEFISYEQYF.

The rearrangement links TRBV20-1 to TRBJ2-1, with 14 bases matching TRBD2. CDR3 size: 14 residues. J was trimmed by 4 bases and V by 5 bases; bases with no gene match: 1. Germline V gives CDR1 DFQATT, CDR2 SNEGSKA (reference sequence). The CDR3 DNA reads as TGCAGTGCTTGGACTAGCGGGAGGTACAATGAGCAGTTCTTC. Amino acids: CSAWTSGRYNEQFF.

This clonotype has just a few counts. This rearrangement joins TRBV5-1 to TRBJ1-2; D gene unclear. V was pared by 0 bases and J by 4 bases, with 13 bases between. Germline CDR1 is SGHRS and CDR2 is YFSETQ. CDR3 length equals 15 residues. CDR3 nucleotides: TGCGCCAGCAGCTTGGGACCGCCTCCAGCCTATGGCTACACCTTC. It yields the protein CASSLGPPPAYGYTF. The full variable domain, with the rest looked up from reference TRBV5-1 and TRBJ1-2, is KAGVTQTPRYLIKTRGQQVTLSCSPISGHRSVSWYQQTPGQGLQFLFEYFSETQRNKGNFPGRFSGRQFSNSRSEMNVSTLELGDSALYLCASSLGPPPAYGYTFGSGTRLTVV.

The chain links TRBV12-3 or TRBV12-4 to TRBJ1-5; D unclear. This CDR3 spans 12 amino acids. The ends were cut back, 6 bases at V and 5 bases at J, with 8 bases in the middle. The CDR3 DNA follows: TGTGCCAGCAGCACTTTCGATCAGCCCCAGCATTTT. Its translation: CASSTFDQPQHF.

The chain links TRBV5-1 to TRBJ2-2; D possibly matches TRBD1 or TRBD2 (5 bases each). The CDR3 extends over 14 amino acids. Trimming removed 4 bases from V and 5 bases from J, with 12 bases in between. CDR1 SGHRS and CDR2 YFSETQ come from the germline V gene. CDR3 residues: CASSDQGETGELFF. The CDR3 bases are TGCGCCAGCAGCGATCAGGGAGAAACCGGGGAGCTGTTTTTT.

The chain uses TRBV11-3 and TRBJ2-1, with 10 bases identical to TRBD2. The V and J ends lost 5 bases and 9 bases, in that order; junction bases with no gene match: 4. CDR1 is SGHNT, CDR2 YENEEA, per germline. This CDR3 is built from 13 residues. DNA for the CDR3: TGTGCCAGCAGCCCTAGCGGGAGTACTGAGCAGTTCTTC. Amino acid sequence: CASSPSGSTEQFF.

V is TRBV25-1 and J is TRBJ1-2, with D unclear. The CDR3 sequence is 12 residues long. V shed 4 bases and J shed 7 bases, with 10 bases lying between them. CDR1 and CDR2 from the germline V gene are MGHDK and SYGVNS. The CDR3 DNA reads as TGTGCCAGCAGTGGGACGGGGTCTGGCTACACCTTC. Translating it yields CASSGTGSGYTF.

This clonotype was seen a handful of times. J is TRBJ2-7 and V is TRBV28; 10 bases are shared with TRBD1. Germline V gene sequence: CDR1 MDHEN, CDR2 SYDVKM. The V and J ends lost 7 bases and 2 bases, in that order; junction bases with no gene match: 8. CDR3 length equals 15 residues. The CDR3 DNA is TGTGCCAGCATCTCGGGAGGGACAGGGGCCTACGAGCAGTACTTC. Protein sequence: CASISGGTGAYEQYF.

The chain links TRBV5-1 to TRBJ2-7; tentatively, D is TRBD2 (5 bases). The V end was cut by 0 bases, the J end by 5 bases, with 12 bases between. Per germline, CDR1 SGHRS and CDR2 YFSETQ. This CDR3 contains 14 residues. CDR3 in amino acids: CASSLAAVLNEQYF. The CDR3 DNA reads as TGCGCCAGCAGCTTGGCAGCGGTGCTAAACGAGCAGTACTTC.